The 8 T cell receptor beta chains below all came from one sample that was sequenced in a study of neurological immune-mediated disorders. Via MiXCR, TCRdb re-called the 5' RACE reads, giving one row per CDR3 protein. The table includes about 35,000 distinct CDR3 sequences, under 9.5% detected once. The sample taken for sequencing was PBMCs. The receptor source for this set is a woman aged 40 to 50 in good health.

This clonotype was seen ten or more times. The chain employs TRBV7-9 and TRBJ2-1; a possible D gene is TRBD2 (6 bases). Trimming stripped 1 base from V and 7 bases from J, with 11 bases between. CDR1 and CDR2 from the germline V gene are SEHNR and FQNEAQ (reference sequence). The CDR3 spans 14 residues. In nucleotides, the CDR3 is TGTGCCAGCAGCTTAGGACTAGTTAATAATGAGCAGTTCTTC. This gives the protein CASSLGLVNNEQFF.

This clonotype was recorded at least ten times. The V call is TRBV7-8, the J call TRBJ1-1; D unresolved. V gave up 1 base and J gave up 2 bases, with 8 bases separating them. The CDR3 has 14 residues. Germline lookup yields CDR1 SGHVS and CDR2 FQNEAQ. CDR3 residues: CASSLDRINTEAFF. The CDR3, as DNA: TGTGCCAGCAGCTTAGATCGCATAAACACTGAAGCTTTCTTT.

This clonotype was observed a handful of times. The chain employs TRBV3-1 and TRBJ1-2; D possibly corresponds to TRBD1 (6 bases). V was pared by 9 bases and J by 4 bases, with 12 bases between. CDR1 LGHDT and CDR2 YNNKEL come from the germline V gene (reference sequence). CDR3 length equals 12 residues. The CDR3 region has the DNA TGTGCCAGTGGCAGGGGCTTCTATGGCTACACCTTC. Translated: CASGRGFYGYTF.

This clonotype was detected ten times or more. The J gene is TRBJ2-1, the V gene TRBV5-1, with 16 bases fitting TRBD2. This CDR3 contains 17 residues. The germline gives CDR1 SGHRS, CDR2 YFSETQ. V gave up 5 bases and J gave up 0 bases; unmatched junction bases: 2. The CDR3 DNA reads as TGCGCCAGCAGGGGACTAGCGGGAGGGCCCTCCTACAATGAGCAGTTCTTC. Its protein product is CASRGLAGGPSYNEQFF.

Many counts were recorded for this clonotype. The rearrangement uses TRBV30 and TRBJ2-1; TRBD1 might be the D (6 bases). Per the germline V gene, CDR1 is GTSNPN and CDR2 is SVGIG (reference sequence). The CDR3 covers 15 residues. Trimming removed 7 bases from V and 3 bases from J, with 19 bases in between. In nucleotides, the CDR3 is TGTGCCTTAAGTTTGACAGGTTCCATCTACAATGAGCAGTTCTTC. Protein product: CALSLTGSIYNEQFF.

In its sample, this clonotype was seen many times. The J gene is TRBJ1-2, the V gene TRBV12-3 or TRBV12-4; the D gene is possibly TRBD1 (6 bases). Deletions cut 5 bases from V and 4 bases from J, with 14 bases between. The CDR3 contains 14 residues. DNA of the CDR3: TGTGCCAGCAGTATAAACGGACAGCCCTATGGCTACACCTTC. This sequence encodes CASSINGQPYGYTF.

This clonotype is medium-sized within its sample. This chain links TRBV5-1 with TRBJ2-7; 14 positions agree with TRBD2. The junction had 2 bases not matched to a gene; V was cut back by 0 bases and J by 3 bases. CDR3 length: 16 amino acids. Germline values: CDR1 SGHRS, CDR2 YFSETQ. CDR3 sequence: CASSLGLAGGNYEQYF. CDR3 nucleotides: TGCGCCAGCAGCTTGGGACTAGCGGGAGGGAACTACGAGCAGTACTTC.

This clonotype occurred many times. The chain carries TRBV20-1 and TRBJ2-5, with unresolved D. V lost 5 bases and J 0 bases, leaving 7 bases between the germline ends. The germline gives CDR1 DFQATT, CDR2 SNEGSKA (reference sequence). CDR3 size: 12 residues. The CDR3 spells CSARGNQETQYF. In DNA form, the CDR3 reads TGCAGTGCTCGCGGAAACCAAGAGACCCAGTACTTC.